The clone carrying this T cell receptor (beta chain) was found many times. The antigen remains unidentified. Researchers built TCR beta libraries using quantitative 5'-RACE with molecular barcodes. TCRdb processed the 5' RACE reads anew with MiXCR; each CDR3 protein has one entry. The sample has around 40,000 distinct CDR3 sequences; approximately 2.6% are singletons. These data come from a study of CD8 T cells in ankylosing spondylitis. The CDR3 length is 15 residues. The J segment lost 5 bases and the V segment lost 4 bases, leaving 7 bases of the junction unmatched. Germline CDR1 is SGDLS and CDR2 is YYNGEE. The study, taken as a whole, reports: Earlier work had already found some motif variants in reactive arthritis synovial fluid and blood.

Material: blood, either unsorted or a sorted T cell fraction (not recorded which). The genes are TRBV9 and TRBJ2-7; TRBD1 matches at 12 bases. This receptor was identified in a male donor with ankylosing spondylitis or in good health (not recorded which). This chain's CDR3 is CASSLGQGAFNEQYF. The CDR3 coding sequence is TGTGCCAGCAGCTTGGGACAGGGGGCGTTCAACGAGCAGTACTTC.